The 24 T cell receptor beta chains reported below all come from one sample, sequenced in a study of blood T cell repertoires in COVID-19. Data came from immunoSEQ multiplex PCR; TCRdb stores just in-frame clones and leaves some out. The top ten hold 0.7% of the sample, which has more than 450,000 clones, about nine tenths seen once. Sequencing was carried out using PBMCs or T cells enriched from blood (not recorded which). These receptors were collected from a woman aged 18-29 years who had recovered from COVID-19.

The chain employs TRBV11-2 and TRBJ2-1; 10 nucleotides match TRBD2. The CDR3 spans 16 residues. The V and J ends lost 5 bases and 0 bases, in that order; junction bases with no gene match: 4. Per germline, CDR1 SGHAT and CDR2 FQNNGV. Here the CDR3 reads CASSTPSGSSYNEQFF. The CDR3 DNA reads TGTGCCAGCAGCACCCCTAGCGGGAGCTCCTACAATGAGCAGTTCTTC.

This chain uses TRBV6-5 with TRBJ1-2; 8 nucleotides line up with TRBD1. V was clipped by 4 bases and J by 8 bases; unmatched bases: 6. The CDR3 contains 13 residues. Germline loops: CDR1 MNHEY, CDR2 SVGAGI. The CDR3 protein is CASSSSGGRGYTF. CDR3 nucleotides: TGTGCCAGCAGTTCCTCAGGGGGCCGCGGCTACACCTTC.

For the CDR3, the DNA is TGCGCCAGCAGTGGACTAGCGGGGGGGAGCTCCTACGAGCAGTACTTC. Its protein product is CASSGLAGGSSYEQYF. The V call is TRBV10-2, the J call TRBJ2-7; 14 bases are shared with TRBD2. This CDR3 has 16 amino acids. The germline V gene has CDR1 WSHSY and CDR2 SAAADI. Trimming took 4 bases from V and 0 from J; bases not matched to a gene: 2.

The CDR3 loop is CASSETGNTGELFF. CDR3 DNA sequence: TGTGCCAGCAGTGAGACAGGGAACACCGGGGAGCTGTTTTTT. The V gene is TRBV2, the J gene TRBJ2-2; possibly TRBD1 for D (6 bases). V dropped 3 bases and J dropped 1 base, with 6 bases sitting between them. Germline V gene lookup returns CDR1 SNHLY and CDR2 FYNNEI. The CDR3 runs to 14 residues.

V and J are TRBV29-1 and TRBJ1-2, with D possibly TRBD1 on 5 matching bases. Germline assignment: CDR1 SQVTM and CDR2 ANQGSEA. Deletions cut 8 bases from V and 2 bases from J, with 9 bases between. The CDR3 length is 11 residues. The chain's CDR3 is CSYTGNYGYTF. The CDR3 DNA reads TGCAGCTACACAGGCAACTATGGCTACACCTTC.

The chain uses TRBV7-2 and TRBJ2-2; 7 bases line up with TRBD2. The CDR3 sequence is 16 residues long. Germline CDR1 is SGHTA and CDR2 is FQGNSA. The ends lost 2 bases at V and 4 bases at J; junction bases unmatched: 7. CDR3 sequence reads: CASSLLSLAVTGELFF. The CDR3 bases are TGTGCCAGCAGCTTACTCAGCCTAGCGGTCACCGGGGAGCTGTTTTTT.

This chain links TRBV30 with TRBJ1-1; TRBD1 agrees at 7 bases. The CDR3 covers 13 residues. Germline V gives CDR1 GTSNPN, CDR2 SVGIG (reference sequence). Trimming cost V 5 bases and J 7 bases; bases outside gene matches: 10. The CDR3 loop is CAWSKGTDLEAFF. Here the CDR3 DNA reads TGTGCCTGGTCAAAGGGGACAGATCTTGAAGCTTTCTTT.

This rearrangement joins TRBV28 to TRBJ1-1; D uncertain. Germline values: CDR1 MDHEN, CDR2 SYDVKM. V was shortened by 2 bases and J by 0 bases, with 16 bases between the two germline ends. The CDR3 is 17 residues long. The CDR3 region is CASSLAGGSEVNTEAFF. CDR3 coding DNA: TGTGCCAGCAGTTTAGCCGGAGGCTCCGAGGTGAACACTGAAGCTTTCTTT.

This chain joins TRBV7-2 and TRBJ2-7; perhaps TRBD1 as D (5 bases). The CDR3 is made up of 13 amino acids. Germline assignment: CDR1 SGHTA and CDR2 FQGNSA. Trimming pared 5 bases from V and 2 bases from J, leaving 10 bases between. DNA for the CDR3: TGTGCCAGCAGCCGACAGTTTACCTACGAGCAGTACTTC. This encodes CASSRQFTYEQYF.

The rearrangement links TRBV5-8 to TRBJ1-1; TRBD1 is a possible D gene (5 bases). The CDR3 is made up of 14 amino acids. V was clipped by 3 bases and J by 1 base, with 10 bases between them. Germline V gene data show CDR1 as SGHTS and CDR2 as YDEGEE. In DNA form, the CDR3 reads TGTGCCAGCAGCTCCGGACAAGCGAACACTGAAGCTTTCTTT. The encoded protein is CASSSGQANTEAFF.

The V call is TRBV5-1, the J call TRBJ1-3; TRBD1 is a possible D gene (5 bases). The CDR3 covers 15 residues. Trimming took 5 bases from V and 0 from J, leaving 12 bases between them. From germline, CDR1 is SGHRS and CDR2 YFSETQ. CDR3 bases: TGCGCCAGCAGGACAGATTCAGTCTCTGGAAACACCATATATTTT. It encodes CASRTDSVSGNTIYF.

This chain links TRBV19 with TRBJ2-6; 10 nucleotides agree with TRBD1. V trimming: 8 bases; J trimming: 2 bases; junction bases outside the gene matches: 6. The germline V gene has CDR1 LNHDA and CDR2 SQIVND (reference sequence). CDR3 length: 16 amino acids. The CDR3 DNA reads as TGTGCCAGTCTAGGGACAGGGGAGCCTGGGGCCAACGTCCTGACTTTC. Encoded protein: CASLGTGEPGANVLTF.

This chain links TRBV30 with TRBJ1-4, with TRBD1 matching 7 bases. This CDR3 has 14 residues. Germline CDR1 GTSNPN, CDR2 SVGIG (reference sequence). The junction had 11 bases not matched to a gene; V was cut back by 7 bases and J by 6 bases. Written as DNA, the CDR3 is TGTGCCTCTACAGGGGCACTTGGGGATGAAAAACTGTTTTTT. Amino acids: CASTGALGDEKLFF.

The V gene is TRBV5-8, the J gene TRBJ2-2, with TRBD1 identical over 8 bases. Germline V gene lookup returns CDR1 SGHTS and CDR2 YDEGEE. CDR3 size: 15 residues. Unmatched junction bases numbered 5, after V lost 2 bases and J lost 5 bases. The CDR3 DNA follows: TGTGCCAGCAGCTTCCGACAGGGGCCAACCGGGGAGCTGTTTTTT. As protein: CASSFRQGPTGELFF.

The rearrangement uses TRBV4-2 and TRBJ1-1; 9 bases match TRBD1. After removal of 2 bases from V and 2 bases from J, the junction contained 3 bases not matched to a gene. Germline CDR1 LGHNA, CDR2 YNFKEQ. The CDR3 is 15 residues long. The CDR3 sequence: CASSQLGQGNTEAFF. In DNA form, the CDR3 reads TGTGCCAGCAGCCAACTGGGACAGGGTAACACTGAAGCTTTCTTT.

CDR3 sequence reads: CASSQGTGRSGNTIYF. In DNA form, the CDR3 reads TGCGCCAGCAGCCAAGGTACGGGAAGGTCTGGAAACACCATATATTTT. V and J are TRBV4-1 and TRBJ1-3; D not resolved. The germline V gene has CDR1 MGHRA and CDR2 YSYEKL. The V end was cut by 1 base, the J end by 1 base, with 11 bases between. CDR3 length: 16 amino acids.

The genes are TRBV5-4 and TRBJ2-1; 8 bases fit TRBD1. Losses at the gene ends were 4 bases for V and 15 bases for J; bases not matched to a gene: 9. Germline lookup yields CDR1 SGHNT and CDR2 YYREEE (reference sequence). CDR3 length equals 12 residues. CDR3 nucleotides: TGTGCCAGCAGCCACCAGGGGGCCCAAAGGTTCTTC. It yields the protein CASSHQGAQRFF.

This sequence joins TRBV11-2 and TRBJ2-7, with D perhaps matching TRBD1 (6 bases). The germline CDR1 and CDR2 sequences are SGHAT and FQNNGV. The CDR3 spans 14 residues. Between the trimmed V and J ends, which lost 3 bases and 0 bases, there was a span of 9 bases. CDR3 nucleotides: TGTGCCAGCAGCTTTACAGGGAGCTCCTACGAGCAGTACTTC. Translating it yields CASSFTGSSYEQYF.

This clone was seen a handful of times. The chain combines TRBV2 with TRBJ2-1; maybe TRBD1 (5 bases). Trimming took off 6 bases at V and 4 bases at J, with 10 bases between the two ends. The V gene's germline CDR1 is SNHLY and CDR2 FYNNEI. The CDR3 covers 13 residues. This CDR3 is CASRKDTYNEQFF. CDR3 DNA sequence: TGTGCCAGCAGGAAGGACACTTACAATGAGCAGTTCTTC.

The gene calls are TRBV7-2 and TRBJ2-1; tentative D call: TRBD2 (7 bases). CDR1 is SGHTA and CDR2 is FQGNSA in the germline V gene. The CDR3 totals 16 residues. Trimming shortened V by 5 bases and J by 6 bases, and 20 bases separated the two germline ends. The CDR3 region has the DNA TGTGCCAGCAGCGGAAGGGGGGGCCACGGTGGCAATGAGCAGTTCTTC. Its protein is CASSGRGGHGGNEQFF. The variable domain in full, with the rest retrieved from reference TRBV7-2 and TRBJ2-1, is GAGVSQSPSNKVTEKGKDVELRCDPISGHTALYWYRQSLGQGLEFLIYFQGNSAPDKSGLPSDRFSAERTGGSVSTLTIQRTQQEDSAVYLCASSGRGGHGGNEQFFGPGTRLTVL.

The chain combines TRBV7-2 with TRBJ2-7; 7 nucleotides line up with TRBD1. The CDR3 has 18 amino acids. With 5 bases clipped from V and 6 bases from J, the junction kept 22 bases outside the gene matches. The germline CDR1 and CDR2 sequences are SGHTA and FQGNSA. CDR3 DNA: TGTGCCAGCAGCCTAAGACAGGGTATAATAATGGGGCCCTTCGAGCAGTACTTC. Protein product: CASSLRQGIIMGPFEQYF.

The CDR3 here is CASSLRGYEQYF. CDR3 in DNA: TGTGCCAGCAGCTTGAGAGGATACGAGCAGTACTTC. This chain uses TRBV5-8 with TRBJ2-7, with D unresolved. The CDR3 loop spans 12 amino acids. CDR1 and CDR2 (germline): SGHTS, YDEGEE. Deletions cut 1 base from V and 4 bases from J, with 6 bases between. The whole variable domain, filled in from reference TRBV5-8 and TRBJ2-7, reads EAGVTQSPTHLIKTRGQQATLRCSPISGHTSVYWYQQALGLGLQFLLWYDEGEERNRGNFPPRFSGRQFPNYSSELNVNALELEDSALYLCASSLRGYEQYFGPGTRLTVT.

CDR3 loop: CASSEAMAGQRSYTF. The CDR3 DNA follows: TGTGCCAGCAGTGAAGCGATGGCGGGGCAAAGGAGCTACACCTTC. This chain connects TRBV6-1 to TRBJ1-2, with a weak D call TRBD1 (5 bases). Germline lookup yields CDR1 MNHNS and CDR2 SASEGT. The CDR3 loop spans 15 amino acids. The V end lost 0 bases, the J end lost 9 bases, and 17 bases lay between the germline ends.

This clone has just a few counts. The chain has TRBV7-2 and TRBJ1-2; no clear D. V gave up 3 bases and J gave up 2 bases, with 10 bases separating them. CDR1 SGHTA and CDR2 FQGNSA come from the germline V gene. The CDR3 contains 14 residues. The DNA of the CDR3 is TGTGCCAGCAGCTTCCAGACACCCAACTATGGCTACACCTTC. As protein: CASSFQTPNYGYTF.